This T cell receptor beta chain was obtained from a study of blood T cells in healthy people across ages. Germline-derived CDR1 and CDR2 are SEHNR and FQNEAQ (reference sequence). V was shortened by 7 bases and J by 4 bases, with 25 bases between the two germline ends. This CDR3 spans 17 amino acids. PCR was performed a second time for roughly 7 to 11 cycles using a sample-barcoded 5' primer and a J-beta primer mix. TCRdb analysed the 5' RACE reads with MiXCR anew, one entry per CDR3 protein. The data contain 910,000 or so distinct CDR3 sequences, around 54% of them seen just once; the ten biggest clones take up over 20%.

Sequencing was carried out using blood. The chain is built from TRBV7-9 and TRBJ1-2; D unresolved. This TCR derives from a woman in her sixties or seventies in good health. The CDR3 protein is CASTLRMGSTYSYGYTF. CDR3 DNA sequence: TGTGCCAGCACCCTCCGGATGGGCAGCACCTACTCCTATGGCTACACCTTC.